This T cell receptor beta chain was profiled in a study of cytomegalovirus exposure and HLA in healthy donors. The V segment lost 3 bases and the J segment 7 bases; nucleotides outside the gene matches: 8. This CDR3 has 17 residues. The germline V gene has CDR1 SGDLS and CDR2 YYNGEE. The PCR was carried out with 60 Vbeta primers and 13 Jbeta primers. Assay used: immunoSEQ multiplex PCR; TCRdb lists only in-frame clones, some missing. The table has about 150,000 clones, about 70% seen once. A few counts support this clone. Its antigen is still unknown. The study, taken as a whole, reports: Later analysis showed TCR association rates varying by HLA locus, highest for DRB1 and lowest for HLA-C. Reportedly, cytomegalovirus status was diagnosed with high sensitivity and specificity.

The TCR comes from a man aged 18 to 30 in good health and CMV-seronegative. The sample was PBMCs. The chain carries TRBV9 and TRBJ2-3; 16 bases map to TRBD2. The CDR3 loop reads CASSGGTSGGARNTQYF. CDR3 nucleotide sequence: TGTGCCAGCAGCGGGGGGACTAGCGGGGGGGCTAGGAATACGCAGTATTTT.